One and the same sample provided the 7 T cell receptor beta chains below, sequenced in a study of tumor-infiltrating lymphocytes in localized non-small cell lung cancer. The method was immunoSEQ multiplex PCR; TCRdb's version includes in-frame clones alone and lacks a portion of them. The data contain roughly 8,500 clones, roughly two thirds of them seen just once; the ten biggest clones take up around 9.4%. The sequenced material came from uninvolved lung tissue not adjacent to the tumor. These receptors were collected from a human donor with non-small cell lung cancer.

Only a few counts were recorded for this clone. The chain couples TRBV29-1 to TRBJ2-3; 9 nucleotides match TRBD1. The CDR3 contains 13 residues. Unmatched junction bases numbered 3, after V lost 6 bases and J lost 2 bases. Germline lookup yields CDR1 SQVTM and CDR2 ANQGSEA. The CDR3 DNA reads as TGCAGCGTGGGGACAGGGACCACAGATACGCAGTATTTT. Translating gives CSVGTGTTDTQYF.

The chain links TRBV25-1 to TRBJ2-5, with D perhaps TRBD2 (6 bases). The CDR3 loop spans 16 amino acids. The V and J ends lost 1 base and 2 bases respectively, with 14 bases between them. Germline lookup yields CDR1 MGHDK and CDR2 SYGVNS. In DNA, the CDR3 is TGTGCCAGCAGTGAATGGGAGGAGGGCGGACAAGAGACCCAGTACTTC. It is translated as CASSEWEEGGQETQYF.

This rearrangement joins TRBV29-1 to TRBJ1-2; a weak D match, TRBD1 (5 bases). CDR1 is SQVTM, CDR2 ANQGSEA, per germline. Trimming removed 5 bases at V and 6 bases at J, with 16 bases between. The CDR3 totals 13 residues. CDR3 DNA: TGCAGCGTTACCCAAACAGGACCCAATGGCTACACCTTC. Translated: CSVTQTGPNGYTF.

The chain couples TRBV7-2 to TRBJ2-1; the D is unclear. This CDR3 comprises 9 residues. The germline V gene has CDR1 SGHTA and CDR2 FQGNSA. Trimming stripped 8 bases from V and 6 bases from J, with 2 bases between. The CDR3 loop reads CASPNEQFF. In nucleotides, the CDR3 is TGTGCCAGCCCCAATGAGCAGTTCTTC.

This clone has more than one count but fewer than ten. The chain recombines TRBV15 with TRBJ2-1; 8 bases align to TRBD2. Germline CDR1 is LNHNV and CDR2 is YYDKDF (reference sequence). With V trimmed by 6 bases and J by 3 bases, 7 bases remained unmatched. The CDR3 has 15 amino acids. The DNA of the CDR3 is TGTGCCACCAGGTCTAGCGGGTTGGGCTACAATGAGCAGTTCTTC. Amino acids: CATRSSGLGYNEQFF.

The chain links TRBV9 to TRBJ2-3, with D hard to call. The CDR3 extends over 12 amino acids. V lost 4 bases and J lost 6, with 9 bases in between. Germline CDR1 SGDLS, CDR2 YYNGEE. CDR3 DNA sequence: TGTGCCAGCAGCTCAGCCCAGGATACGCAGTATTTT. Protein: CASSSAQDTQYF.

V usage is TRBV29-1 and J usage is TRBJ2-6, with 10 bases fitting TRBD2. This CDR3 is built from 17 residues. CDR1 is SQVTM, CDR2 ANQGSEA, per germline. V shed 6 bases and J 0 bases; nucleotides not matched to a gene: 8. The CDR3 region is CSVDLAGDPSGANVLTF. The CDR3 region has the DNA TGCAGCGTGGACCTAGCGGGAGACCCCTCTGGGGCCAACGTCCTGACTTTC. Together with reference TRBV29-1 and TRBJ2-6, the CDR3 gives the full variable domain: SAVISQKPSRDICQRGTSLTIQCQVDSQVTMMFWYRQQPGQSLTLIATANQGSEATYESGFVIDKFPISRPNLTFSTLTVSNMSPEDSSIYLCSVDLAGDPSGANVLTFGAGSRLTVL.